One sample yielded the 28 T cell receptor beta chains listed below, sequenced in a study of cytomegalovirus exposure and HLA in healthy donors. In the PCR, 60 Vbeta and 13 Jbeta primers were used. Libraries were prepared by immunoSEQ multiplex PCR; TCRdb keeps only in-frame clonotypes and omits some of them. The sample shows more than 90,000 clones, around four fifths of them seen only once. Sequenced: PBMCs. These receptors all come from a woman aged 55-70 years in good health and CMV-seronegative.

J is TRBJ2-3 and V is TRBV5-1; possible D gene TRBD1, 5 bases. Trimming removed 0 bases from V and 0 bases from J, with 5 bases in between. There are 14 residues in the CDR3. From germline, CDR1 is SGHRS and CDR2 YFSETQ. The DNA for the CDR3 is TGCGCCAGCAGCTTGGAGGGGAGCACAGATACGCAGTATTTT. Its protein is CASSLEGSTDTQYF. Filled out from reference TRBV5-1 and TRBJ2-3, the complete variable domain reads KAGVTQTPRYLIKTRGQQVTLSCSPISGHRSVSWYQQTPGQGLQFLFEYFSETQRNKGNFPGRFSGRQFSNSRSEMNVSTLELGDSALYLCASSLEGSTDTQYFGPGTRLTVL.

A note on this clone: Other DNA sequences in the sample encode the same CDR3. The chain joins TRBV30 to TRBJ2-3, with no clear D. Germline CDR1 GTSNPN, CDR2 SVGIG (reference sequence). This CDR3 has 14 residues. V lost 0 bases and J lost 0, with 7 bases in between. The CDR3 here is CAWSVGGSTDTQYF. DNA of the CDR3: TGTGCCTGGAGTGTAGGCGGTAGCACAGATACGCAGTATTTT.

The chain recombines TRBV4-3 with TRBJ1-2, with 7 nucleotides matching TRBD1. The CDR3 sequence is 15 residues long. Germline loops: CDR1 LGHNA, CDR2 YSLEER. After removal of 4 bases from V and 4 bases from J, the junction contained 9 bases not matched to a gene. Here the CDR3 reads CASSPTGNSGYGYTF. The CDR3 nucleotides read TGCGCCAGCAGCCCGACAGGGAATAGTGGCTATGGCTACACCTTC.

This chain uses TRBV30 with TRBJ1-2; maybe TRBD1 (5 bases). V gave up 0 bases and J gave up 8 bases, with 13 bases separating them. In germline, CDR1 is GTSNPN, CDR2 SVGIG (reference sequence). The CDR3 consists of 13 residues. CDR3 sequence reads: CAWSVQAGRGYTF. Written as DNA, the CDR3 is TGTGCCTGGAGTGTCCAAGCAGGGCGCGGCTACACCTTC.

The chain is built from TRBV19 and TRBJ1-1; D remains ambiguous. There are 13 residues in the CDR3. V was clipped by 7 bases and J by 0 bases, with 9 bases between them. Germline-derived CDR1 and CDR2 are LNHDA and SQIVND (reference sequence). The CDR3 region is CASTGPMNTEAFF. The CDR3 DNA is TGTGCCAGTACCGGTCCGATGAACACTGAAGCTTTCTTT.

On this clone itself: The final CDR3 position lacks the conserved phenylalanine or tryptophan, pointing to a likely read error. The rearrangement uses TRBV5-1 and TRBJ1-1, with 9 bases matching TRBD1. The length of the CDR3 is 15 residues. Unmatched junction bases numbered 8, after V lost 4 bases and J lost 4 bases. Germline CDR1 SGHRS, CDR2 YFSETQ. CDR3 loop: CASSPYRGPGTEAFL. The DNA for the CDR3 is TGCGCCAGCAGCCCCTACAGGGGGCCGGGCACTGAAGCTTTCCTT.

The chain employs TRBV5-1 and TRBJ1-2, with TRBD1 matching over 11 bases. Germline CDR1 SGHRS, CDR2 YFSETQ. The CDR3 length is 15 residues. Germline trimming cut 6 bases from V and 3 bases from J; bases unmatched to any gene: 7. CDR3 protein: CASTLDRGLDYGYTF. CDR3 in DNA: TGCGCCAGCACCCTGGACAGGGGGCTCGACTATGGCTACACCTTC.

This chain joins TRBV10-3 and TRBJ1-1; the D gene is possibly TRBD1 (5 bases). The CDR3 is made up of 12 amino acids. Germline V gene sequence: CDR1 ENHRY, CDR2 SYGVKD. Trimming took off 5 bases at V and 7 bases at J, with 11 bases between the two ends. CDR3 sequence reads: CAISSGDLEAFF. CDR3 sequence (DNA): TGTGCCATCAGTTCGGGGGATCTTGAAGCTTTCTTT.

The rearrangement links TRBV7-6 to TRBJ2-5; TRBD1 matches at 12 bases. CDR1 and CDR2 from the germline V gene are SGHVS and FNYEAQ. This CDR3 is built from 21 residues. Germline trimming cut 0 bases from V and 1 base from J; bases unmatched to any gene: 15. The CDR3 here is CASSLASGTGGAKGPQETQYF. CDR3 nucleotides: TGTGCCAGCAGCTTAGCGAGCGGGACAGGGGGCGCAAAGGGCCCCCAAGAGACCCAGTACTTC.

CDR3 DNA sequence: TGTGCCAGCAGTTACGATACGGGATACGGGGCAGATACGCAGTATTTT. Translating gives CASSYDTGYGADTQYF. V is TRBV6-6 and J is TRBJ2-3, with D tentatively TRBD2 (5 bases). This CDR3 spans 16 amino acids. Germline V gives CDR1 MNHNY, CDR2 SVGAGI (reference sequence). V shed 2 bases and J shed 4 bases, with 16 bases lying between them.

The J gene is TRBJ1-1, the V gene TRBV10-3; a possible D gene is TRBD1 (6 bases). Germline assignment: CDR1 ENHRY and CDR2 SYGVKD. CDR3 length: 13 amino acids. V was pared by 5 bases and J by 5 bases, with 12 bases between. The CDR3 DNA sequence: TGTGCCATCAGTCCAAGGGGGGGTACTGAAGCTTTCTTT. Amino acid sequence: CAISPRGGTEAFF.

The chain joins TRBV19 to TRBJ1-2; 7 nucleotides line up with TRBD1. CDR1 and CDR2 (germline): LNHDA, SQIVND (reference sequence). This CDR3 is built from 15 residues. J gave up 3 bases and V 5 bases, and 9 bases lay outside the gene matches. CDR3 amino acids: CASSLSPGTDYGYTF. DNA for the CDR3: TGTGCCAGTAGTCTGTCGCCCGGGACAGACTATGGCTACACCTTC.

This clone has only a few counts. This chain links TRBV10-2 with TRBJ1-5, with 7 bases that match TRBD1. This CDR3 spans 12 amino acids. CDR1 is WSHSY, CDR2 SAAADI, per germline. V shed 8 bases and J 4 bases; nucleotides not matched to a gene: 2. Written as DNA, the CDR3 is TGCGCCAGCGGGACAGTTAATCAGCCCCAGCATTTT. Its translation is CASGTVNQPQHF.

This chain joins TRBV5-6 and TRBJ2-7; TRBD1 agrees at 7 bases. Germline lookup yields CDR1 SGHDT and CDR2 YYEEEE. V shed 3 bases and J 4 bases; nucleotides not matched to a gene: 7. The CDR3 extends over 14 amino acids. DNA for the CDR3: TGTGCCAGCAGCTCACAGGGGTTGGGTTACGAGCAGTACTTC. Residues: CASSSQGLGYEQYF.

J is TRBJ2-3 and V is TRBV7-9, with a possible D match to TRBD2 (6 bases). The ends were cut back, 1 base at V and 1 base at J, with 9 bases in the middle. CDR1 is SEHNR, CDR2 FQNEAQ, per germline (reference sequence). The CDR3 length is 15 residues. The CDR3 loop reads CASSLEGLGTDTQYF. Written as DNA, the CDR3 is TGTGCCAGCAGCTTAGAGGGACTGGGCACAGATACGCAGTATTTT.

This clone was seen a few times. The rearrangement links TRBV7-2 to TRBJ1-4, with TRBD1 matching 9 bases. The CDR3 contains 15 residues. The germline CDR1 and CDR2 sequences are SGHTA and FQGNSA. The V and J ends lost 2 bases and 7 bases, in that order; junction bases with no gene match: 5. The CDR3 nucleotides are TGTGCCAGCAGCTTATACCCGGGACAGGGTGAAAAACTGTTTTTT. Translation gives CASSLYPGQGEKLFF.

V usage is TRBV6-5 and J usage is TRBJ1-2, with D perhaps matching TRBD1 (5 bases). Trimming took 5 bases from V and 7 from J, leaving 20 bases between them. Germline V gene sequence: CDR1 MNHEY, CDR2 SVGAGI. The CDR3 extends over 15 amino acids. Here the CDR3 DNA reads TGTGCCAGCAGTCCGACAGTGACCTCTAGGGGTGGCTACACCTTC. It translates to CASSPTVTSRGGYTF.

The chain has TRBV6-5 and TRBJ2-7; 8 positions match TRBD1. CDR3 length: 13 residues. V was pared by 10 bases and J by 2 bases, with 7 bases of the junction left unmatched. Germline CDR1 reads MNHEY; CDR2 reads SVGAGI. CDR3 sequence: CAILDRVTYEQYF. DNA of the CDR3: TGTGCCATTTTGGACAGGGTTACCTACGAGCAGTACTTC.

The J gene is TRBJ2-1, the V gene TRBV5-1; 7 bases line up with TRBD1. Germline assignment: CDR1 SGHRS and CDR2 YFSETQ. The J segment lost 9 bases and the V segment lost 4 bases, leaving 7 bases of the junction unmatched. This CDR3 has 13 amino acids. DNA for the CDR3: TGCGCCAGCAGCGAAACAGGGGAATTTGAGCAGTTCTTC. Residues: CASSETGEFEQFF. Variable domain in full (rest from reference TRBV5-1 and TRBJ2-1): KAGVTQTPRYLIKTRGQQVTLSCSPISGHRSVSWYQQTPGQGLQFLFEYFSETQRNKGNFPGRFSGRQFSNSRSEMNVSTLELGDSALYLCASSETGEFEQFFGPGTRLTVL.

The J gene is TRBJ1-5, the V gene TRBV19; possibly TRBD1 for D (5 bases). Germline assignment: CDR1 LNHDA and CDR2 SQIVND (reference sequence). V lost 0 bases and J lost 0, with 9 bases in between. The CDR3 has 16 residues. For the CDR3, the DNA is TGTGCCAGTAGTATAGATCAGGGTTATAGCAATCAGCCCCAGCATTTT. Its protein product is CASSIDQGYSNQPQHF.

This chain joins TRBV4-3 and TRBJ2-1; 11 bases are shared with TRBD1. Germline CDR1 and CDR2: LGHNA and YSLEER. The V segment lost 0 bases and the J segment 6 bases; nucleotides outside the gene matches: 7. The CDR3 contains 17 residues. This chain's CDR3 is CASSQDPSGTGGNEQFF. CDR3 DNA sequence: TGCGCCAGCAGCCAAGACCCTTCCGGGACAGGGGGCAATGAGCAGTTCTTC.

This chain joins TRBV6-1 and TRBJ1-1; no reliable D call. Germline V CDR1 and CDR2: MNHNS, SASEGT. Trimming left V 0 bases short and J 11 bases short, with 10 bases between. The CDR3 has 12 residues. This CDR3 is CASSEAPGDAFF. The CDR3 nucleotides read TGTGCCAGCAGTGAAGCTCCCGGGGATGCTTTCTTT.

The V and J genes are TRBV4-3 and TRBJ1-2; maybe TRBD1 (6 bases). The germline V and J ends were trimmed by 0 bases and 1 base, with 12 bases remaining between them. The CDR3 extends over 16 amino acids. CDR1 is LGHNA and CDR2 is YSLEER in the germline V gene. This chain's CDR3 is CASSQESGAYNYGYTF. CDR3 nucleotide sequence: TGCGCCAGCAGCCAAGAATCAGGGGCGTATAACTATGGCTACACCTTC.

The rearrangement joins TRBV30 to TRBJ1-4; 9 bases align to TRBD1. Germline V CDR1 and CDR2: GTSNPN, SVGIG (reference sequence). This CDR3 comprises 13 residues. V lost 5 bases to trimming and J lost 8 bases; unmatched junction nucleotides: 6. The CDR3 coding sequence is TGTGCCTGGGGGACAGGGCGTGGGGAAAAACTGTTTTTT. Protein: CAWGTGRGEKLFF.

This clone was detected once. The chain combines TRBV28 with TRBJ2-2; 7 bases agree with TRBD1. The CDR3 is 13 residues long. V dropped 10 bases and J dropped 1; count of bases not matched to a gene: 3. Germline CDR1 is MDHEN and CDR2 is SYDVKM. CDR3 protein: CAIRQGNTGELFF. CDR3 nucleotides: TGTGCCATCCGACAGGGGAACACCGGGGAGCTGTTTTTT. Full variable domain (remainder filled in from reference TRBV28 and TRBJ2-2): DVKVTQSSRYLVKRTGEKVFLECVQDMDHENMFWYRQDPGLGLRLIYFSYDVKMKEKGDIPEGYSVSREKKERFSLILESASTNQTSMYLCAIRQGNTGELFFGEGSRLTVL.

The chain employs TRBV19 and TRBJ1-1; D not resolved. Looked up from germline, CDR1 is LNHDA and CDR2 is SQIVND (reference sequence). The CDR3 is 13 amino acids. V was clipped by 2 bases and J by 0 bases, with 4 bases between them. The DNA for the CDR3 is TGTGCCAGTAGTATAATCGTGAACACTGAAGCTTTCTTT. Its translation: CASSIIVNTEAFF.

The chain combines TRBV25-1 with TRBJ1-4, with 9 positions matching TRBD1. Trimming cost V 3 bases and J 6 bases; bases outside gene matches: 5. This CDR3 comprises 15 residues. Germline values: CDR1 MGHDK, CDR2 SYGVNS. The CDR3 DNA sequence: TGTGCCAGCAGTGACTCCGGGACAGGGTATGAAAAACTGTTTTTT. Translating it yields CASSDSGTGYEKLFF.

V gene TRBV7-7 combines with J gene TRBJ2-5; 8 bases line up with TRBD1. Germline CDR1 and CDR2: SSHAT and FNYEAQ (reference sequence). J lost 5 bases, V lost 5 bases, and 7 bases had no gene match. The CDR3 totals 14 residues. The CDR3, as DNA: TGTGCCAGCAGCAGACAGGGGTCAGGGGAGACCCAGTACTTC. As protein: CASSRQGSGETQYF. The full variable domain, its missing parts supplied by reference TRBV7-7 and TRBJ2-5, is GAGVSQSPRYKVTKRGQDVTLRCDPISSHATLYWYQQALGQGPEFLTYFNYEAQPDKSGLPSDRFSAERPEGSISTLTIQRTEQRDSAMYRCASSRQGSGETQYFGPGTRLLVL.